The 32 T cell receptor beta chains in this list originate from one sample, sequenced in a study of monozygotic twins with inflammatory bowel disease. From its re-call of the 5' RACE reads, TCRdb lists each CDR3 protein once, without DNA. Its table records more than 350,000 distinct CDR3 sequences. Sequenced input: blood. These receptor sequences come from a human donor with ulcerative colitis or Crohn's disease, or a healthy co-twin of an affected twin (not recorded which).

This chain joins TRBV20-1 and TRBJ1-2. CDR3 length: 13 amino acids. Germline CDR1 reads DFQATT; CDR2 reads SNEGSKA (reference sequence). This CDR3 reads CSARGTFLYGYTF.

V usage is TRBV10-3 and J usage is TRBJ2-7; TCRdb indicates TRBD1, and absent DNA this call remains unverified. Germline CDR1 and CDR2: ENHRY and SYGVKD. The CDR3 runs to 13 residues. CDR3: CAIRTGDSYEQYF.

This chain uses TRBV29-1 with TRBJ2-1. This CDR3 has 14 residues. The germline CDR1 and CDR2 sequences are SQVTM and ANQGSEA. CDR3: CSVERARSYNEQFF.

V gene TRBV10-3 combines with J gene TRBJ2-7; as DNA is missing, the TRBD1 call by TCRdb cannot be tested. The germline V gene encodes CDR1 ENHRY and CDR2 SYGVKD. CDR3 length: 15 amino acids. The CDR3: CAISGVGQWDYEQYF.

The chain joins TRBV20-1 to TRBJ1-2; TCRdb indicates TRBD1, and absent DNA this call remains unverified. The CDR3 has 13 amino acids. Germline V gene data show CDR1 as DFQATT and CDR2 as SNEGSKA (reference sequence). The CDR3 here is CSASSDRSRGYTF.

The chain is built from TRBV12-3 or TRBV12-4 and TRBJ2-2; TCRdb gives TRBD2 as the D gene, but with no DNA this cannot be confirmed. The CDR3 is 15 residues long. The CDR3 loop is CASSPATSLAGELFF.

The J gene is TRBJ2-1, the V gene TRBV3-1; TCRdb designates TRBD2, a call that cannot be tested without DNA. Germline assignment: CDR1 LGHDT and CDR2 YNNKEL (reference sequence). The CDR3 length is 15 residues. CDR3 protein: CASSQLAGGVNEQFF.

The chain uses TRBV14 and TRBJ2-5. CDR1 is SGHDN, CDR2 FVKESK, per germline. The CDR3 length is 14 residues. CDR3 residues: CASSQLGIGGTQYF. The whole variable domain, remainder taken from reference TRBV14 and TRBJ2-5, is EAGVTQFPSHSVIEKGQTVTLRCDPISGHDNLYWYRRVMGKEIKFLLHFVKESKQDESGMPNNRFLAERTGGTYSTLKVQPAELEDSGVYFCASSQLGIGGTQYFGPGTRLLVL.

The CDR3 here is CAISEPQGLAGGTDTQYF. J is TRBJ2-3 and V is TRBV10-3; TCRdb outputs TRBD2, but without DNA this stays unchecked. The length of the CDR3 is 18 residues. Germline V gene sequence: CDR1 ENHRY, CDR2 SYGVKD.

The chain couples TRBV12-3 or TRBV12-4 to TRBJ2-1. The CDR3 covers 11 residues. The CDR3 sequence: CASSWGNEQFF.

The chain recombines TRBV7-9 with TRBJ1-2; TCRdb's D gene call, TRBD1, goes unchecked for lack of DNA. Per the germline V gene, CDR1 is SEHNR and CDR2 is FQNEAQ (reference sequence). The CDR3 spans 17 residues. CDR3 loop: CASSSPVGTGGRYGYTF.

This sequence joins TRBV6-5 and TRBJ1-2; the D gene TCRdb calls, TRBD1, cannot be checked with no DNA. This CDR3 has 12 residues. Per germline, CDR1 MNHEY and CDR2 SVGAGI. CDR3 residues: CASSLWGVGYTF.

The genes are TRBV6-4 and TRBJ2-2; TCRdb selects TRBD1, and the lack of DNA leaves this call unchecked. In germline, CDR1 is MRHNA, CDR2 SNTAGT. The CDR3 loop spans 13 amino acids. Here the CDR3 reads CASSGQGTGELFF.

The chain carries TRBV5-4 and TRBJ1-5; TCRdb calls TRBD1, which cannot be checked without DNA. Germline CDR1 SGHNT, CDR2 YYREEE (reference sequence). CDR3 size: 13 residues. The CDR3 is CASSSGRDRAQHF.

The CDR3 is CSARVGLAGGWGTDTQYF. The gene calls are TRBV20-1 and TRBJ2-3; the D call from TCRdb, TRBD2, cannot be confirmed without DNA. Germline V lookup: CDR1 DFQATT, CDR2 SNEGSKA (reference sequence). The CDR3 loop spans 18 amino acids.

V and J are TRBV7-9 and TRBJ2-3; the D call from TCRdb, TRBD1, cannot be confirmed without DNA. Germline CDR1 is SEHNR and CDR2 is FQNEAQ (reference sequence). This CDR3 comprises 15 residues. The chain's CDR3 is CASSLAGGNADTQYF.

V is TRBV14 and J is TRBJ2-1; without DNA, the TCRdb call of TRBD1 cannot be checked. This CDR3 is 15 amino acids long. The germline gives CDR1 SGHDN, CDR2 FVKESK. CDR3: CASSQDGGGYNEQFF.

The CDR3 region is CASSETRNTIYF. This chain joins TRBV25-1 and TRBJ1-3. CDR1 and CDR2 from the germline V gene are MGHDK and SYGVNS. The CDR3 spans 12 residues.

The chain couples TRBV7-3 to TRBJ2-2; absent DNA, TCRdb's TRBD1 call cannot be checked. The germline V gene encodes CDR1 SGHTA and CDR2 FQGTGA. The CDR3 has 15 residues. The CDR3 loop is CASSQGAANTGELFF.

The chain employs TRBV10-3 and TRBJ2-3; TCRdb lists TRBD2, though no DNA is available to test this call. CDR3 size: 18 residues. Per the germline V gene, CDR1 is ENHRY and CDR2 is SYGVKD. CDR3: CAISEPDLAGGRQDTQYF.

The rearrangement uses TRBV12-3 or TRBV12-4 and TRBJ1-4; TCRdb designates TRBD1, a call that cannot be tested without DNA. The CDR3 sequence is 13 residues long. CDR3 sequence: CASSWGTNEKLFF.

The chain links TRBV12-3 or TRBV12-4 to TRBJ1-5; the D gene TCRdb calls, TRBD1, cannot be checked with no DNA. CDR3 length equals 15 residues. CDR3 region: CASSLETGPNQPQHF.

The rearrangement links TRBV10-3 to TRBJ1-2. The germline V gene encodes CDR1 ENHRY and CDR2 SYGVKD. The CDR3 consists of 13 residues. CDR3 residues: CAIPKREGDGYTF.

The genes are TRBV12-3 or TRBV12-4 and TRBJ1-5. The CDR3 sequence is 13 residues long. The CDR3 here is CASSLTRLQPQHF.

The rearrangement uses TRBV5-1 and TRBJ1-4. Germline lookup yields CDR1 SGHRS and CDR2 YFSETQ. CDR3 length: 14 amino acids. The CDR3 reads CASSPGGPNEKLFF. The full variable domain, its missing parts supplied by reference TRBV5-1 and TRBJ1-4, is KAGVTQTPRYLIKTRGQQVTLSCSPISGHRSVSWYQQTPGQGLQFLFEYFSETQRNKGNFPGRFSGRQFSNSRSEMNVSTLELGDSALYLCASSPGGPNEKLFFGSGTQLSVL.

The rearrangement links TRBV5-6 to TRBJ2-7; the D gene TCRdb calls, TRBD1, cannot be checked with no DNA. CDR1 SGHDT and CDR2 YYEEEE come from the germline V gene. The CDR3 consists of 12 residues. Here the CDR3 reads CASSRTGVEQYF.

V and J are TRBV6-2 or TRBV6-3 and TRBJ2-7; TCRdb selects TRBD1, and the lack of DNA leaves this call unchecked. Per the germline V gene, CDR1 is MNHEY and CDR2 is SVGEGT. This CDR3 has 13 amino acids. CDR3 loop: CASSYGTRYEQYF.

The chain uses TRBV3-1 and TRBJ2-2. The germline CDR1 and CDR2 sequences are LGHDT and YNNKEL (reference sequence). The CDR3 covers 16 residues. The CDR3 protein is CASSQRLEWNTGELFF.

This chain uses TRBV7-3 with TRBJ2-2; TCRdb's D call, TRBD1, is unchecked because there is no DNA. Germline V gives CDR1 SGHTA, CDR2 FQGTGA. The CDR3 has 16 residues. This CDR3 is CASSLDPGQIAGELFF.

The V and J genes are TRBV11-2 and TRBJ2-5; there is no DNA to check the TCRdb D call of TRBD2. The V gene's germline CDR1 is SGHAT and CDR2 FQNNGV. The CDR3 spans 18 residues. CDR3 in amino acids: CASTLGLAGGLELETQYF.

CDR3 sequence: CASTTGTAYGYTF. The rearrangement joins TRBV2 to TRBJ1-2; TCRdb picks TRBD1, but there is no DNA to check that call. The CDR3 consists of 13 residues. Looked up from germline, CDR1 is SNHLY and CDR2 is FYNNEI.

The CDR3 sequence: CASSYSRAGGYNEQFF. The chain is built from TRBV6-5 and TRBJ2-1; checking the TCRdb D call of TRBD2 is not possible without DNA. The V gene's germline CDR1 is MNHEY and CDR2 SVGAGI. This CDR3 contains 16 residues.